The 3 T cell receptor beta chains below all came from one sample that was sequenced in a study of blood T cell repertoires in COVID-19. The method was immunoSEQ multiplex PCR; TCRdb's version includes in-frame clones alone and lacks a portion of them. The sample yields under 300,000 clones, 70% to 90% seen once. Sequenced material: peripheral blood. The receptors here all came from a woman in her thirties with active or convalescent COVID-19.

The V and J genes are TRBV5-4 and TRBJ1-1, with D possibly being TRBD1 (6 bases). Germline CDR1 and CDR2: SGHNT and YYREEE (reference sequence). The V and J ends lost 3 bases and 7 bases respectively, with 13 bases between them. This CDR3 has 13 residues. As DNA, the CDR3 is TGTGCCAGCAGCTCCGGGACAAACTATGAAGCTTTCTTT. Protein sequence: CASSSGTNYEAFF.

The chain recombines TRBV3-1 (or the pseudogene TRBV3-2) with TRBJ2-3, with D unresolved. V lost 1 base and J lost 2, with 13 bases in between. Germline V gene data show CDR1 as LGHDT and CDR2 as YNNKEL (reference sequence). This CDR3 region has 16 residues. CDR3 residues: CASSQGGGGNTDTQYF. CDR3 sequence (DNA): TGTGCCAGCAGCCAAGGAGGCGGCGGAAACACAGATACGCAGTATTTT.

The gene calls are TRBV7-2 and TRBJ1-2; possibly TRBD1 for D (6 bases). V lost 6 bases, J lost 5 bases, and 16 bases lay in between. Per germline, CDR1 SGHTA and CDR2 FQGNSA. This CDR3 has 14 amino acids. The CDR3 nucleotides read TGTGCCAGCAGTCAATCGCCAGGGGCTTATGGCTACACCTTC. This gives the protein CASSQSPGAYGYTF.